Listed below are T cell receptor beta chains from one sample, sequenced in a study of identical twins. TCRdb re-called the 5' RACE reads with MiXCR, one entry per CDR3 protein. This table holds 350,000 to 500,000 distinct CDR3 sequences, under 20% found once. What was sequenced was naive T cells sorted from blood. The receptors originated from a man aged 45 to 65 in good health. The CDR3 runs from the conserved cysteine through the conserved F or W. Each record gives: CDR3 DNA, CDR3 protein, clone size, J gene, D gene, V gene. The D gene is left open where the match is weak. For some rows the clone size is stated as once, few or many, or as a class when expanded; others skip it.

DNA: TGCGCCAGCACCTGGGGACAGGGCGCCGGGGCCAACGTCCTGACTTTC
CDR3: CASTWGQGAGANVLTF
size: .
J: TRBJ2-6
D: TRBD1
V: TRBV5-1

DNA: TGTGCCAGCTGCCCGACCGGGACTCCTGCCGAGCAGTACTTC
CDR3: CASCPTGTPAEQYF
size: .
J: TRBJ2-7
D: .
V: TRBV7-6

DNA: TGTGCCAGCAGCCAGAGGCAGCTTGGCGGGGCCAACGTCCTGACTTTC
CDR3: CASSQRQLGGANVLTF
size: .
J: TRBJ2-6
D: .
V: TRBV3-1

DNA: TGTGCCAGCAGTTTAAGGCCAGGGGGCGGGCAAGGGGCCCAGTACTTC
CDR3: CASSLRPGGGQGAQYF
size: .
J: TRBJ2-5
D: TRBD1
V: TRBV12-3/TRBV12-4

DNA: TGTGCCAGCAGTTTCTCCTTTGACGAGCAGTACTTC
CDR3: CASSFSFDEQYF
size: many
J: TRBJ2-7
D: .
V: TRBV12-3/TRBV12-4

DNA: TGTGCCAGCAGCCCACGGCATCAACCCGTCTACGAGCAGTACTTC
CDR3: CASSPRHQPVYEQYF
size: .
J: TRBJ2-7
D: .
V: TRBV14

DNA: TGTGCCAGCAGCGTATCGGGGGGGAGCACAGATACGCAGTATTTT
CDR3: CASSVSGGSTDTQYF
size: .
J: TRBJ2-3
D: TRBD2
V: TRBV9

DNA: TGCAGTGCTAGGGGACAAGGCCTTGGCCCCTACAATGAGCAGTTCTTC
CDR3: CSARGQGLGPYNEQFF
size: .
J: TRBJ2-1
D: .
V: TRBV20-1

DNA: TGTGCCACCAGCAGAGAGAAACGACTAGCAGTGACAGATACGCAGTATTTT
CDR3: CATSREKRLAVTDTQYF
size: many
J: TRBJ2-3
D: TRBD2
V: TRBV15

DNA: TGTGCCAGCAGTGAATTTTGGGGGGGTCCCTACGAGCAGTACTTC
CDR3: CASSEFWGGPYEQYF
size: .
J: TRBJ2-7
D: TRBD2
V: TRBV6-1

DNA: TGCAGTGCTAGAGATCTTTATAGGGGGCAGTACGAGCAGTACTTC
CDR3: CSARDLYRGQYEQYF
size: few
J: TRBJ2-7
D: TRBD1
V: TRBV20-1

DNA: TGCAGTGCTAGAGATTGGGAAAAAGAGACCCAGTACTTC
CDR3: CSARDWEKETQYF
size: many
J: TRBJ2-5
D: .
V: TRBV20-1

DNA: TGTGCCAGCAGCTTAATGTCAGATACGCAGTATTTT
CDR3: CASSLMSDTQYF
size: many
J: TRBJ2-3
D: .
V: TRBV7-3

DNA: TGTGCCATCAGTGACCAGGGGAACTATGGCTACACCTTC
CDR3: CAISDQGNYGYTF
size: many
J: TRBJ1-2
D: .
V: TRBV10-3

DNA: TGTGCCAGCAGTTACCACCGGACAGGGAATGAGCAGTTCTTC
CDR3: CASSYHRTGNEQFF
size: many
J: TRBJ2-1
D: TRBD1
V: TRBV12-3/TRBV12-4

DNA: TGTGCCAGCAGTTACTCGCGCGGAGCGTACAATGAGCAGTTCTTC
CDR3: CASSYSRGAYNEQFF
size: many
J: TRBJ2-1
D: .
V: TRBV6-5

DNA: TGTGCCAGCAGTTCCCAGGGTGACACCGGGGAGCTGTTTTTT
CDR3: CASSSQGDTGELFF
size: .
J: TRBJ2-2
D: .
V: TRBV5-1

DNA: TGCAGCGCATGGACAGGGGGGTCCTACAATGAGCAGTTCTTC
CDR3: CSAWTGGSYNEQFF
size: few
J: TRBJ2-1
D: TRBD1
V: TRBV29-1

DNA: TGTGCCAGCAGTTTTCAGGGGGGCAAGACCCAGTACTTC
CDR3: CASSFQGGKTQYF
size: many
J: TRBJ2-5
D: .
V: TRBV27

DNA: TGCGCCAGCAGCAGCACGGGCCGAGGGTATGGCTACACCTTC
CDR3: CASSSTGRGYGYTF
size: few
J: TRBJ1-2
D: .
V: TRBV5-1

DNA: TGCGCCAGCAATGGACAGGGGGGGACCTACGAGCAGTACTTC
CDR3: CASNGQGGTYEQYF
size: .
J: TRBJ2-7
D: TRBD1
V: TRBV5-1

DNA: TGCAGCACCCCTTCACCGGGACTCTACAATGAGCAGTTCTTC
CDR3: CSTPSPGLYNEQFF
size: .
J: TRBJ2-1
D: .
V: TRBV29-1

DNA: TGTGCCAGCCTCGGACTAGGGGGGAATGAGCAGTTCTTC
CDR3: CASLGLGGNEQFF
size: few
J: TRBJ2-1
D: .
V: TRBV25-1

DNA: TGTGCCAGCAGTCGGTGGGAGACTGAAGCTTTCTTT
CDR3: CASSRWETEAFF
size: many
J: TRBJ1-1
D: .
V: TRBV12-3/TRBV12-4

DNA: TGTGCCAGCAGCCCCAACAGGGGAGTCTCTGGAAACACCATATATTTT
CDR3: CASSPNRGVSGNTIYF
size: .
J: TRBJ1-3
D: TRBD1
V: TRBV7-2

DNA: TGTGCCAGCAGTGAGGACAGGTTGAACACTGAAGCTTTCTTT
CDR3: CASSEDRLNTEAFF
size: .
J: TRBJ1-1
D: TRBD1
V: TRBV6-4

DNA: TGTGCCAGCAGCTTGGGCAACAACCAAGAGACCCAGTACTTC
CDR3: CASSLGNNQETQYF
size: .
J: TRBJ2-5
D: .
V: TRBV5-5